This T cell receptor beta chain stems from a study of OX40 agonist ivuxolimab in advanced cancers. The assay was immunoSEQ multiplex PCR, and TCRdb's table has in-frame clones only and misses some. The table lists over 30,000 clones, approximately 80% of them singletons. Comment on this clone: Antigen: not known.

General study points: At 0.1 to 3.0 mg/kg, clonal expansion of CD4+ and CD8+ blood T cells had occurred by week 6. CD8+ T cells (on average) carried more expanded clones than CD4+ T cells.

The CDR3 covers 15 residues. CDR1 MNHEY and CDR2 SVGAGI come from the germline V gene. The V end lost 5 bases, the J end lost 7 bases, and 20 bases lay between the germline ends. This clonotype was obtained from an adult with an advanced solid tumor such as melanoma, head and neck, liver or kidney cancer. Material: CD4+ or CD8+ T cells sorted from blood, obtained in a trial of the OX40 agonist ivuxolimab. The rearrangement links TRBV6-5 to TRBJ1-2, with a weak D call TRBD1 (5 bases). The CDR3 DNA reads TGTGCCAGCAGTGCTTATCTGGGAGGGACGGGTGGCTACACCTTC. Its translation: CASSAYLGGTGGYTF.